These 5 T cell receptor beta chains originate from one sample sequenced in a study of cytomegalovirus exposure and HLA in healthy donors. Method: immunoSEQ multiplex PCR; TCRdb's copy keeps in-frame clones and lacks some. The sample has 250,000 to 300,000 clones, approximately 86% seen once. The sample comprised PBMCs. These TCRs come from a woman aged 18 to 35 in good health and CMV-seronegative.

The V call is TRBV5-8, the J call TRBJ2-7; perhaps TRBD1 as D (6 bases). V lost 4 bases, J lost 3 bases, and 11 bases lay in between. This CDR3 contains 13 residues. Germline V gene lookup returns CDR1 SGHTS and CDR2 YDEGEE. The DNA for the CDR3 is TGTGCCAGCAGCAGAGGGACATTCTACGAGCAGTACTTC. It is translated as CASSRGTFYEQYF. The whole variable domain, filled in from reference TRBV5-8 and TRBJ2-7, reads EAGVTQSPTHLIKTRGQQATLRCSPISGHTSVYWYQQALGLGLQFLLWYDEGEERNRGNFPPRFSGRQFPNYSSELNVNALELEDSALYLCASSRGTFYEQYFGPGTRLTVT.

The chain employs TRBV7-3 and TRBJ2-3, with D possibly matching TRBD1 (6 bases). Germline values: CDR1 SGHTA, CDR2 FQGTGA. The CDR3 contains 14 residues. Trimming removed 3 bases at V and 0 bases at J, with 7 bases between. The CDR3 loop is CASSFGQSTDTQYF. CDR3 sequence (DNA): TGTGCCAGCAGCTTTGGACAGAGCACAGATACGCAGTATTTT.

With regard to this clone: At one of its ends the junction is not consistent with the germline gene, which may arise from a read error. J is TRBJ1-2 and V is TRBV23-1; D gene unclear. TRBV23-1 is classed as an ORF, of uncertain function. The CDR3 loop spans 9 amino acids. CDR3 DNA sequence: TGCGCCAGCAGTCAATCGCGGCGGTTC. Translated: CASSQSRRF.

The sample holds a few counts of this clone. V is TRBV4-1 and J is TRBJ1-2; 8 nucleotides match TRBD1. Trimming removed 4 bases from V and 7 bases from J; junction bases left unmatched: 14. CDR1 MGHRA and CDR2 YSYEKL come from the germline V gene. The CDR3 has 16 amino acids. Here the CDR3 reads CASSRGLERQGFGYTF. The DNA for the CDR3 is TGCGCCAGCAGCCGCGGCTTGGAGAGACAGGGGTTTGGCTACACCTTC.

The chain has TRBV15 and TRBJ2-3; 11 bases are a match to TRBD2. Germline CDR1 reads LNHNV; CDR2 reads YYDKDF (reference sequence). The junction had 7 bases not matched to a gene; V was cut back by 0 bases and J by 5 bases. There are 17 residues in the CDR3. The CDR3 here is CATSRDGTSGGGDTQYF. The CDR3 DNA follows: TGTGCCACCAGCAGAGACGGGACTAGCGGAGGGGGAGATACGCAGTATTTT.